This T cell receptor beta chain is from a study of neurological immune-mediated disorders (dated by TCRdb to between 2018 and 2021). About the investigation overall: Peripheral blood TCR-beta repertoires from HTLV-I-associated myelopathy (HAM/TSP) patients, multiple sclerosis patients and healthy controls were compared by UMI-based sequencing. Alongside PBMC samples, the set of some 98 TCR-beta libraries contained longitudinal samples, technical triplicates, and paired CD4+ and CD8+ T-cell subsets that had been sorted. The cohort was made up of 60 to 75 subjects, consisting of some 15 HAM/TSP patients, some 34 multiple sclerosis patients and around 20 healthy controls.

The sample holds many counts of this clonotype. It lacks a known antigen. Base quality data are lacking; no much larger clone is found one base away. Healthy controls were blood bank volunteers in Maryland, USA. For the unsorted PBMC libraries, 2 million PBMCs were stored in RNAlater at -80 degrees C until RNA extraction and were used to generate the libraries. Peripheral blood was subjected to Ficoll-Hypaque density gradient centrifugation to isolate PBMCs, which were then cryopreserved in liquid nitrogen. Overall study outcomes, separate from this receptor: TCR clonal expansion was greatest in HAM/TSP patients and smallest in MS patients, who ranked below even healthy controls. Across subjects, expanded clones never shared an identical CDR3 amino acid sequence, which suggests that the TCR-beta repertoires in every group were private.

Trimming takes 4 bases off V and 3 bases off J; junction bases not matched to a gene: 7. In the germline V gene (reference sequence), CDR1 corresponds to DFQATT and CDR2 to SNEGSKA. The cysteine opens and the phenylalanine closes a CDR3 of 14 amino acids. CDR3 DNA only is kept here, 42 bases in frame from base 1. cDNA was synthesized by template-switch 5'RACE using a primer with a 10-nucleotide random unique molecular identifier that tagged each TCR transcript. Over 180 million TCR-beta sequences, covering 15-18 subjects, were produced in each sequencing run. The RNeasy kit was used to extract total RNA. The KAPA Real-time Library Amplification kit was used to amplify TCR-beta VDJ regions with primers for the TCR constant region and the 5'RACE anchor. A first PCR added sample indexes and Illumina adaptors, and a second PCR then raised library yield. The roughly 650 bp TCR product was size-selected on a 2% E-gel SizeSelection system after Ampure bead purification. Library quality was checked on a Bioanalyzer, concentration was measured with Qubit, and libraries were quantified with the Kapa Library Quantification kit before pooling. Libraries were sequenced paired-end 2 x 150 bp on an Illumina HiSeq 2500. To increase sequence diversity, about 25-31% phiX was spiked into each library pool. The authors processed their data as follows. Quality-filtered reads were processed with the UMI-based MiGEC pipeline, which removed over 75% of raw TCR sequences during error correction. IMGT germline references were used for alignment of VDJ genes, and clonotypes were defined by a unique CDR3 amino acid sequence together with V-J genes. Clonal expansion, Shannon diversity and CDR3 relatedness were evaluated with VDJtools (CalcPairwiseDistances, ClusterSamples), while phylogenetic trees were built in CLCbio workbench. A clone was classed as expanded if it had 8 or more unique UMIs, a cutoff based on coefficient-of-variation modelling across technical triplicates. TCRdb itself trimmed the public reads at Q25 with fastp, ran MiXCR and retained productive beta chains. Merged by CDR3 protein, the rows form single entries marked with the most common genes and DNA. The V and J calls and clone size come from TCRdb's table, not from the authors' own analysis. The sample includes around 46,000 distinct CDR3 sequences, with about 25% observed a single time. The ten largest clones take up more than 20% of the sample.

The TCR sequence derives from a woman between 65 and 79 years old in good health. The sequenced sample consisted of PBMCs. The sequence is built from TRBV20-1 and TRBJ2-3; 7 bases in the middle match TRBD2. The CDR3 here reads CSATAREGTDTQYF. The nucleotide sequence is TGCAGTGCTACCGCTAGGGAGGGTACAGATACGCAGTATTTT.